This TCR beta chain comes out of a study of T cell changes during pregnancy in multiple sclerosis. Generated by immunoSEQ multiplex PCR, the TCRdb table keeps only in-frame clones and is missing some. Of 35,000 to 45,000 clones listed, roughly 88% are singletons. V lost 0 bases to trimming and J lost 0 bases, with 9 bases between them. The CDR3 totals 17 residues. The V gene's germline CDR1 is LGHNA and CDR2 YNFKEQ. The chain combines TRBV4-2 with TRBJ2-6; no firm D call. The sequences come from CD8+ T cells from peripheral blood mononuclear cells, collected in the first trimester of pregnancy. The sequence came from a female donor with multiple sclerosis, enrolled in a pregnancy study. The CDR3 DNA sequence: TGTGCCAGCAGCCAAGATGAGGCGAACTCTGGGGCCAACGTCCTGACTTTC. Protein: CASSQDEANSGANVLTF.